The next 18 T cell receptor beta chains were all read from a single sample in a study of T-cell reconstitution after alpha-beta-depleted transplantation in children. Using unique molecular identifiers, the investigators prepared the TCRbeta library. TCRdb reprocessed the PCR reads via MiXCR and lists one record per CDR3 protein. The top ten clones hold 25% to 30% of a sample with 350,000 to 500,000 distinct CDR3 sequences, over 40% of them seen once. The material sequenced was PBMCs, taken before TCRalphabeta/CD19-depleted stem cell transplant. These receptor sequences come from a girl aged 2-9 years with aplastic anemia, due to receive a stem cell transplant.

V is TRBV29-1 and J is TRBJ2-3; no definite D call. CDR1 and CDR2 from the germline V gene are SQVTM and ANQGSEA. This CDR3 is 13 amino acids long. The V gene lost 3 bases and the J gene lost 1 base, with 8 bases spanning the gap. CDR3 DNA sequence: TGCAGCGTTGACCCGGACCGCACAGATACGCAGTATTTT. Its translation is CSVDPDRTDTQYF.

About this clonotype itself: A much bigger clone sits one base away, suggesting this may be a read error. The chain is built from TRBV21-1 and TRBJ1-3; the table's D call of TRBD1 was not tested on the DNA. TRBV21-1 is assigned pseudogene status. This CDR3 comprises 17 residues. CDR3 region: CASSKERQRPWGNTIYF. The CDR3 DNA reads as TGTGCCAGCAGCAAAGAACGACAGCGACCTTGGGGAAACACCATATATTTT.

This clonotype has just a few counts. The chain combines TRBV20-1 with TRBJ2-1, with 8 bases fitting TRBD1. Germline V gene sequence: CDR1 DFQATT, CDR2 SNEGSKA (reference sequence). Trimming cost V 3 bases and J 6 bases; bases outside gene matches: 7. The CDR3 sequence is 14 residues long. CDR3 bases: TGCAGTGCTAGTTTCGGACAGGGATTCAATGAGCAGTTCTTC. This sequence encodes CSASFGQGFNEQFF.

The sample holds a few counts of this clonotype. V usage is TRBV20-1 and J usage is TRBJ1-2; no clear D gene. In germline, CDR1 is DFQATT, CDR2 SNEGSKA (reference sequence). This CDR3 has 13 amino acids. V was clipped by 4 bases and J by 4 bases, with 13 bases between them. The CDR3 here is CSATGGEGYGYTF. The CDR3 nucleotides read TGCAGTGCTACCGGCGGGGAGGGCTATGGCTACACCTTC.

The chain is built from TRBV7-6 and TRBJ2-1, with D possibly TRBD2 on 5 matching bases. Trimming pared 7 bases from V and 6 bases from J, leaving 19 bases between. This CDR3 contains 15 residues. Germline loops: CDR1 SGHVS, CDR2 FNYEAQ. As DNA, the CDR3 is TGTGCCAGCAACCCAAGCGGAGCCTGGGGCAATGAGCAGTTCTTC. This sequence encodes CASNPSGAWGNEQFF.

The chain has TRBV19 and TRBJ2-1; TRBD2 agrees at 7 bases. With V trimmed by 1 base and J by 2 bases, 8 bases remained unmatched. CDR1 LNHDA and CDR2 SQIVND come from the germline V gene (reference sequence). This CDR3 comprises 17 residues. The CDR3 sequence is CASSIGGAGVAYNEQFF. The CDR3 bases are TGTGCCAGTAGTATAGGCGGGGCGGGAGTGGCCTACAATGAGCAGTTCTTC.

The chain recombines TRBV15 with TRBJ2-1, with 11 bases identical to TRBD1. The germline gives CDR1 LNHNV, CDR2 YYDKDF (reference sequence). The CDR3 length is 13 residues. Trimming took 9 bases from V and 7 from J; bases not matched to a gene: 5. The CDR3 reads CATRDRGSNEQFF. In DNA, the CDR3 is TGTGCCACGAGGGACAGGGGGTCTAATGAGCAGTTCTTC.

The chain is built from TRBV28 and TRBJ1-5; D is ambiguous. V shed 6 bases and J shed 8 bases, with 14 bases lying between them. Germline CDR1 reads MDHEN; CDR2 reads SYDVKM. The CDR3 contains 13 residues. The CDR3 sequence: CASRASRLEPQHF. The CDR3 DNA reads as TGTGCCAGCAGAGCCTCCAGGCTCGAGCCCCAGCATTTT.

This clonotype was found many times. The V call is TRBV12-3 or TRBV12-4, the J call TRBJ1-6; TRBD1 is a possible D gene (5 bases). The CDR3 runs 16 residues. V lost 6 bases and J 0 bases, leaving 12 bases between the germline ends. The DNA of the CDR3 is TGTGCCAGCAGCCCGGGACCGAGCTCCTATAATTCACCCCTCCACTTT. Translation: CASSPGPSSYNSPLHF.

The chain recombines TRBV6-1 with TRBJ2-7; TRBD2 might be the D (6 bases). CDR1 is MNHNS, CDR2 SASEGT, per germline. The CDR3 runs 14 residues. V dropped 1 base and J dropped 6 bases, with 13 bases sitting between them. CDR3 residues: CASSEEGGRREQYF. The DNA of the CDR3 is TGTGCCAGCAGTGAAGAGGGAGGTCGGCGCGAGCAGTACTTC.

This clonotype was seen at least ten times. For the CDR3, the DNA is TGTGCCAGCTCACCACTGGGCCCCAGCCCTAGCACAGATACGCAGTATTTT. Amino acids: CASSPLGPSPSTDTQYF. V gene TRBV18 combines with J gene TRBJ2-3; unclear D gene. The V gene lost 1 base and the J gene lost 0 bases, with 14 bases spanning the gap. Looked up from germline, CDR1 is KGHSH and CDR2 is LQKENI. CDR3 size: 17 residues.

The count of this clonotype is one. V usage is TRBV28 and J usage is TRBJ2-5, with D possibly being TRBD1 (6 bases). With 3 bases removed from V and 4 bases from J, the gap between germline ends came to 24 bases. Germline CDR1 MDHEN, CDR2 SYDVKM. This CDR3 has 18 amino acids. The CDR3 spells CASSFQLLQGMVVETQYF. The CDR3 DNA reads TGTGCCAGCAGTTTCCAACTTCTCCAGGGGATGGTGGTAGAGACCCAGTACTTC.

The CDR3 loop is CASSLEAGGVTDTQYF. DNA of the CDR3: TGTGCCAGCAGCTTAGAGGCGGGAGGCGTCACAGATACGCAGTATTTT. The chain recombines TRBV7-6 with TRBJ2-3, with 8 positions matching TRBD2. V gave up 1 base and J gave up 2 bases; unmatched junction bases: 5. Germline assignment: CDR1 SGHVS and CDR2 FNYEAQ. This CDR3 is 16 amino acids long.

This clonotype was seen more than once but under ten times. The chain has TRBV20-1 and TRBJ1-6, with D hard to call. Germline CDR1 reads DFQATT; CDR2 reads SNEGSKA (reference sequence). Trimming stripped 0 bases from V and 15 bases from J, with 15 bases between. The CDR3 runs to 13 residues. The CDR3: CSARDGSGNNLHF. CDR3 in DNA: TGCAGTGCTAGAGATGGTAGCGGCAACAACCTCCACTTT.

This clonotype was observed a few times. This rearrangement joins TRBV12-3 or TRBV12-4 to TRBJ1-1, with D maybe TRBD1 (5 bases). Trimming took 6 bases from V and 2 from J, leaving 16 bases between them. The CDR3 extends over 15 amino acids. The CDR3 reads CASRPGGESNTEAFF. As DNA, the CDR3 is TGTGCCAGCAGGCCGGGAGGGGAATCCAACACTGAAGCTTTCTTT.

This clonotype was observed a handful of times. The rearrangement links TRBV30 to TRBJ1-4; D is ambiguous. The germline V gene encodes CDR1 GTSNPN and CDR2 SVGIG (reference sequence). The V end was cut by 8 bases, the J end by 4 bases, with 11 bases between. The CDR3 spans 12 residues. The CDR3: CAGGRVNEKLFF. The CDR3 nucleotides are TGTGCCGGAGGGAGGGTTAATGAAAAACTGTTTTTT.

This clonotype was counted a few times. The V gene is TRBV4-1, the J gene TRBJ2-5; TRBD1 aligns across 8 bases. CDR3 length: 16 amino acids. The trim removed 3 bases at V and 3 bases at J, leaving 9 bases unmatched. Germline assignment: CDR1 MGHRA and CDR2 YSYEKL. The chain's CDR3 is CASSHRDRGWEETQYF. DNA of the CDR3: TGCGCCAGCAGCCACCGAGACAGGGGTTGGGAAGAGACCCAGTACTTC.

The chain uses TRBV3-1 and TRBJ2-7; D is uncertain. Germline V gene sequence: CDR1 LGHDT, CDR2 YNNKEL (reference sequence). The CDR3 covers 15 residues. Trimming stripped 1 base from V and 5 bases from J, with 15 bases between. Here the CDR3 DNA reads TGTGCCAGCAGCCAAGGCGGCGGTGGGATCGACGAGCAGTACTTC. It encodes CASSQGGGGIDEQYF.